What follows are 32 T cell receptor beta chains derived from one specimen sequenced in a study of blood T cell repertoires in COVID-19. Profiled with immunoSEQ multiplex PCR; TCRdb holds only in-frame clones, not every one. This table has around 91,000 clones, roughly 78% appearing once. Sequenced sample: peripheral blood. The receptor set was obtained from a woman over 75 with active or convalescent COVID-19.

This clone has only a few counts. The chain uses TRBV9 and TRBJ2-7, with 9 bases fitting TRBD1. With V trimmed by 4 bases and J by 6 bases, 11 bases remained unmatched. CDR1 is SGDLS, CDR2 YYNGEE, per germline. The CDR3 sequence is 15 residues long. The CDR3 here is CASSKEGTGFREQYF. CDR3 DNA sequence: TGTGCCAGCAGCAAAGAGGGGACAGGGTTCCGCGAGCAGTACTTC.

V gene TRBV2 combines with J gene TRBJ2-7; D may be TRBD2 (6 bases). The CDR3 has 12 residues. Deletions cut 7 bases from V and 7 bases from J, with 14 bases between. The germline CDR1 and CDR2 sequences are SNHLY and FYNNEI. This chain's CDR3 is CASNRLEGEQYF. CDR3 DNA: TGTGCCAGCAACAGACTAGAAGGGGAGCAGTACTTC.

V is TRBV20-1 and J is TRBJ2-7, with TRBD1 matching over 7 bases. Germline V gives CDR1 DFQATT, CDR2 SNEGSKA (reference sequence). J gave up 5 bases and V 3 bases, and 10 bases lay outside the gene matches. The CDR3 runs 14 residues. The CDR3 loop is CSASYGTAKDEQYF. Written as DNA, the CDR3 is TGCAGTGCTAGTTACGGGACAGCTAAGGACGAGCAGTACTTC.

The chain is built from TRBV5-8 and TRBJ2-7; 9 bases fit TRBD1. Per germline, CDR1 SGHTS and CDR2 YDEGEE. V shed 4 bases and J 4 bases; nucleotides not matched to a gene: 9. The CDR3 has 15 residues. The CDR3 DNA reads TGTGCCAGCAGCAACCCCGGGACAGGGTCATACGAGCAGTACTTC. It specifies CASSNPGTGSYEQYF.

This chain connects TRBV9 to TRBJ2-3; TRBD2 matches at 11 bases. CDR3 length equals 15 residues. Germline-derived CDR1 and CDR2 are SGDLS and YYNGEE. V gave up 5 bases and J gave up 4 bases; unmatched junction bases: 6. The CDR3: CASSAPGLAADTQYF. CDR3 nucleotide sequence: TGTGCCAGCAGTGCTCCGGGACTAGCGGCAGATACGCAGTATTTT.

This chain uses TRBV14 with TRBJ2-1; 12 bases align to TRBD2. The V segment lost 1 base and the J segment 5 bases; nucleotides outside the gene matches: 6. This CDR3 has 17 amino acids. CDR1 SGHDN and CDR2 FVKESK come from the germline V gene. CDR3 in amino acids: CASSQGPGLAGHNEQFF. Written as DNA, the CDR3 is TGTGCCAGCAGCCAAGGTCCGGGACTAGCGGGCCACAATGAGCAGTTCTTC.

V and J are TRBV28 and TRBJ2-3, with TRBD2 matching 10 bases. The V and J ends lost 3 bases and 0 bases, in that order; junction bases with no gene match: 12. This CDR3 region has 19 residues. Per germline, CDR1 MDHEN and CDR2 SYDVKM. The DNA for the CDR3 is TGTGCCAGCAGTTTGTCGCCTGGACTAGCGGAGCCTAGCACAGATACGCAGTATTTT. Amino acid sequence: CASSLSPGLAEPSTDTQYF.

The chain carries TRBV7-2 and TRBJ1-5; D ambiguous. Looked up from germline, CDR1 is SGHTA and CDR2 is FQGNSA. The CDR3 runs to 15 residues. The germline V and J ends were trimmed by 3 bases and 7 bases, with 16 bases remaining between them. The CDR3 reads CASSLGSGTGQPQHF. The CDR3 nucleotides read TGTGCCAGCAGCTTGGGATCGGGAACTGGACAGCCCCAGCATTTT.

The chain joins TRBV19 to TRBJ2-3, with D perhaps matching TRBD1 (6 bases). V was cut by 4 bases and J by 2 bases, with 13 bases left in between. The length of the CDR3 is 15 residues. Germline CDR1 is LNHDA and CDR2 is SQIVND (reference sequence). The CDR3 protein is CASSKGQGFTDTQYF. The CDR3 DNA reads TGTGCCAGTAGTAAGGGCCAGGGGTTCACAGATACGCAGTATTTT.

The chain's CDR3 is CASSRADQETQYF. The CDR3 DNA reads TGTGCCAGTAGTAGGGCAGATCAAGAGACCCAGTACTTC. The V gene is TRBV19, the J gene TRBJ2-5; unclear D gene. Trimming shortened V by 4 bases and J by 2 bases, and 8 bases separated the two germline ends. This CDR3 spans 13 amino acids. Germline V gene sequence: CDR1 LNHDA, CDR2 SQIVND (reference sequence).

V usage is TRBV27 and J usage is TRBJ2-1, with 11 positions matching TRBD2. The CDR3 consists of 17 residues. V lost 5 bases and J lost 8; bases outside the gene matches: 14. Per the germline V gene, CDR1 is MNHEY and CDR2 is SMNVEV (reference sequence). The CDR3 bases are TGTGCCAGCAGTCTCCGGGGTGGGGCTAGCGGGAGGTATGAGCAGTTCTTC. It translates to CASSLRGGASGRYEQFF.

This rearrangement joins TRBV5-8 to TRBJ1-3; no firm D call. From germline, CDR1 is SGHTS and CDR2 YDEGEE. V gave up 2 bases and J gave up 1 base, with 4 bases separating them. The CDR3 has 13 amino acids. Here the CDR3 reads CASSFRSGNTIYF. Written as DNA, the CDR3 is TGTGCCAGCAGCTTTCGGTCTGGAAACACCATATATTTT.

The CDR3 here is CASSSDSYNEQFF. DNA of the CDR3: TGTGCCAGCAGCTCCGACAGCTACAATGAGCAGTTCTTC. This chain links TRBV7-9 with TRBJ2-1; D possibly corresponds to TRBD1 (5 bases). CDR1 and CDR2 (germline): SEHNR, FQNEAQ (reference sequence). This CDR3 is 13 amino acids long. V gave up 4 bases and J gave up 3 bases, with 7 bases separating them.

The chain has TRBV10-2 and TRBJ1-4; maybe TRBD1 (5 bases). The germline gives CDR1 WSHSY, CDR2 SAAADI. CDR3 length equals 13 residues. The V end lost 8 bases, the J end lost 8 bases, and 15 bases lay between the germline ends. CDR3 nucleotides: TGCGCCAGCCGGGACTCCGTTGGCGAAAAACTGTTTTTT. Protein sequence: CASRDSVGEKLFF.

This chain uses TRBV10-3 with TRBJ1-5; D gene ambiguous. This CDR3 is built from 13 residues. Trimming removed 2 bases from V and 9 bases from J, with 11 bases in between. Germline V gives CDR1 ENHRY, CDR2 SYGVKD. The CDR3 DNA is TGTGCCATCAGTGAGACACTCGCGGGGCCCCAGCATTTT. This encodes CAISETLAGPQHF.

Here the CDR3 DNA reads TGTGCCAGTAGTATTCGACTAGCGGGAGCCTCGGTCACCGGGGAGCTGTTTTTT. It yields the protein CASSIRLAGASVTGELFF. The chain combines TRBV19 with TRBJ2-2, with TRBD2 matching over 12 bases. The CDR3 has 18 amino acids. The germline CDR1 and CDR2 sequences are LNHDA and SQIVND (reference sequence). V lost 3 bases, J lost 4 bases, and 9 bases stayed unmatched. Based on the CDR3 plus reference TRBV19 and TRBJ2-2, the full variable domain is DGGITQSPKYLFRKEGQNVTLSCEQNLNHDAMYWYRQDPGQGLRLIYYSQIVNDFQKGDIAEGYSVSREKKESFPLTVTSAQKNPTAFYLCASSIRLAGASVTGELFFGEGSRLTVL.

This clone was counted only a few times. The chain links TRBV27 to TRBJ2-7; TRBD1 might be the D (6 bases). From germline, CDR1 is MNHEY and CDR2 SMNVEV (reference sequence). This CDR3 region has 14 residues. Trimming pared 2 bases from V and 1 base from J, leaving 9 bases between. CDR3 sequence reads: CASSLDRYSYEQYF. In DNA form, the CDR3 reads TGTGCCAGCAGTTTAGACAGGTATTCCTACGAGCAGTACTTC.

The chain joins TRBV18 to TRBJ2-7; D may be TRBD2 (6 bases). The CDR3 consists of 13 residues. Germline values: CDR1 KGHSH, CDR2 LQKENI. Trimming shortened V by 8 bases and J by 4 bases, and 15 bases separated the two germline ends. The CDR3, as DNA: TGTGCCAGCGCGATGGCCGGGGGATACGAGCAGTACTTC. Residues: CASAMAGGYEQYF.

The chain joins TRBV27 to TRBJ2-7, with D hard to call. V was pared by 1 base and J by 1 base, with 8 bases between. Germline V CDR1 and CDR2: MNHEY, SMNVEV (reference sequence). This CDR3 has 14 amino acids. The DNA for the CDR3 is TGTGCCAGCAGTTTATACTCGCAATCCTACGAGCAGTACTTC. Amino acid sequence: CASSLYSQSYEQYF.

The chain joins TRBV11-2 to TRBJ2-7; D perhaps matches TRBD1 (5 bases). V dropped 6 bases and J dropped 3 bases, with 9 bases sitting between them. Germline lookup yields CDR1 SGHAT and CDR2 FQNNGV. The CDR3 has 12 residues. This CDR3 reads CASRRQLYEQYF. CDR3 sequence (DNA): TGTGCCAGCAGAAGACAGCTCTACGAGCAGTACTTC. The full variable domain, completed using reference TRBV11-2 and TRBJ2-7, is EAGVAQSPRYKIIEKRQSVAFWCNPISGHATLYWYQQILGQGPKLLIQFQNNGVVDDSQLPKDRFSAERLKGVDSTLKIQPAKLEDSAVYLCASRRQLYEQYFGPGTRLTVT.

This clone was counted a single time. V is TRBV7-9 and J is TRBJ2-1; 8 nucleotides match TRBD2. Trimming took 3 bases from V and 7 from J; bases not matched to a gene: 8. CDR1 and CDR2 from the germline V gene are SEHNR and FQNEAQ (reference sequence). The CDR3 has 15 amino acids. The CDR3 DNA reads as TGTGCCAGCAGCTTGTCCGGGAGGGCAGTTAATGAGCAGTTCTTC. Residues: CASSLSGRAVNEQFF.

This clone is a singleton in its sample. The rearrangement uses TRBV6-5 and TRBJ2-1; no definite D call. CDR3 size: 14 residues. Germline V gene sequence: CDR1 MNHEY, CDR2 SVGAGI. V was cut by 7 bases and J by 0 bases, with 10 bases left in between. For the CDR3, the DNA is TGTGCCAGCAAGGCGGAGATCTCCTACAATGAGCAGTTCTTC. It is translated as CASKAEISYNEQFF.

The CDR3, as DNA: TGTGCCAGCAGCTCTTCAGCGGGAGTCCAAGAGACCCAGTACTTC. It is translated as CASSSSAGVQETQYF. The chain has TRBV11-1 and TRBJ2-5; 8 bases map to TRBD2. This CDR3 is 15 amino acids long. J gave up 1 base and V 4 bases, and 5 bases lay outside the gene matches. From germline, CDR1 is SGHAT and CDR2 FQDESV (reference sequence).

The chain recombines TRBV7-2 with TRBJ2-7, with 7 positions matching TRBD2. The length of the CDR3 is 13 residues. J lost 2 bases, V lost 7 bases, and 5 bases had no gene match. Germline loops: CDR1 SGHTA, CDR2 FQGNSA. The CDR3 sequence: CASTRGRAYEQYF. CDR3 nucleotides: TGTGCCAGCACCCGCGGGAGAGCCTACGAGCAGTACTTC.

In the case of this clone: A junction end diverges from the germline sequence, so it may reflect a read error. The chain carries TRBV5-1 and TRBJ1-6; D uncertain. Germline loops: CDR1 SGHRS, CDR2 YFSETQ. The CDR3 sequence is 15 residues long. CDR3 amino acids: CASSLAQQYNSPLHF. The CDR3 DNA sequence: TGTGCCAGCAGCTTGGCCCAACAGTATAATTCACCCCTCCACTTT. Drawing the rest from reference TRBV5-1 and TRBJ1-6, the complete variable domain is KAGVTQTPRYLIKTRGQQVTLSCSPISGHRSVSWYQQTPGQGLQFLFEYFSETQRNKGNFPGRFSGRQFSNSRSEMNVSTLELGDSALYLCASSLAQQYNSPLHFGNGTRLTVT.

This clone was counted many times. The chain uses TRBV2 and TRBJ2-7; TRBD1 is a possible D gene (5 bases). The V gene lost 8 bases and the J gene lost 0 bases, with 14 bases spanning the gap. Germline assignment: CDR1 SNHLY and CDR2 FYNNEI. This CDR3 comprises 14 residues. CDR3 sequence: CASEAGILSYEQYF. CDR3 DNA: TGTGCCAGCGAAGCAGGGATCCTCTCCTACGAGCAGTACTTC.

This chain connects TRBV12-2 to TRBJ1-1; the table's TRBD1 call for D was not verified on the DNA. TRBV12-2 is assigned pseudogene status. The CDR3 extends over 17 amino acids. The CDR3 sequence: CASRLVERGRPSTEAFF. CDR3 DNA: TGTGCAAGTCGCTTAGTGGAGAGGGGGCGCCCCTCGACTGAAGCTTTCTTT.

The V gene is TRBV27, the J gene TRBJ2-3, with a weak D call TRBD2 (6 bases). The CDR3 covers 19 residues. V was cut by 5 bases and J by 0 bases, with 24 bases left in between. The germline gives CDR1 MNHEY, CDR2 SMNVEV (reference sequence). The CDR3 loop is CASSPTHGREASSTDTQYF. DNA for the CDR3: TGTGCCAGCAGTCCGACCCACGGGCGGGAAGCGTCTAGCACAGATACGCAGTATTTT.

The V and J genes are TRBV5-4 and TRBJ2-5; D is perhaps TRBD2 (6 bases). The CDR3 is 17 amino acids. The germline CDR1 and CDR2 sequences are SGHNT and YYREEE (reference sequence). V was trimmed by 3 bases and J by 4 bases, leaving 22 bases between them. The CDR3 region is CASSSPSTEGPGETQYF. Here the CDR3 DNA reads TGTGCCAGCAGCTCCCCCAGCACGGAGGGCCCGGGAGAGACCCAGTACTTC.

The rearrangement joins TRBV5-1 to TRBJ2-7; D may be TRBD1 (6 bases). This CDR3 comprises 15 residues. Trimming took 5 bases from V and 3 from J, leaving 18 bases between them. The germline V gene has CDR1 SGHRS and CDR2 YFSETQ. The CDR3 bases are TGCGCCAGCAGTTCACAGGGCACTGGGGACTACGAGCAGTACTTC. It is translated as CASSSQGTGDYEQYF.

The chain employs TRBV5-1 and TRBJ2-5, with D possibly TRBD2 on 5 matching bases. This CDR3 has 13 amino acids. V lost 1 base and J lost 3, with 7 bases in between. Germline CDR1 SGHRS, CDR2 YFSETQ. Here the CDR3 DNA reads TGCGCCAGCAGCTTGCCCGGGAAAGAGACCCAGTACTTC. Translation gives CASSLPGKETQYF.

The rearrangement links TRBV30 to TRBJ2-3; weak D call: TRBD2 (5 bases). Trimming pared 3 bases from V and 7 bases from J, leaving 14 bases between. Per the germline V gene, CDR1 is GTSNPN and CDR2 is SVGIG (reference sequence). This CDR3 has 13 residues. This chain's CDR3 is CAWRSFGDYTQYF. The CDR3 nucleotides are TGTGCCTGGAGAAGCTTCGGGGATTATACGCAGTATTTT. Full variable domain (missing parts from reference TRBV30 and TRBJ2-3): SQTIHQWPATLVQPVGSPLSLECTVEGTSNPNLYWYRQAAGRGLQLLFYSVGIGQISSEVPQNLSASRPQDRQFILSSKKLLLSDSGFYLCAWRSFGDYTQYFGPGTRLTVL.